Listed here are 25 T cell receptor beta chains from one sample, sequenced in a study of T cells in Graves' hyperthyroidism and ophthalmopathy. The investigators amplified TCR beta CDR3 regions from RNA transcripts. A first-round RT-PCR of the TCR CDR3 used the HTBI primer set. TCRdb analysed the multiplex PCR reads with MiXCR anew, one entry per CDR3 protein. In the table there are fewer than 400,000 distinct CDR3 sequences, about 15% of which are singletons. Sequenced input: blood. The source is a woman between 18 and 29 years old with Graves' hyperthyroidism that later progressed to Graves' ophthalmopathy.

This clonotype occurred a few times. The V call is TRBV3-1, the J call TRBJ2-7; D is uncertain. Germline loops: CDR1 LGHDT, CDR2 YNNKEL (reference sequence). The CDR3 covers 13 residues. Trimming shortened V by 4 bases and J by 5 bases, and 12 bases separated the two germline ends. This CDR3 reads CASSPHVGHEQYF. CDR3 sequence (DNA): TGTGCCAGCAGCCCTCATGTTGGCCACGAGCAGTACTTC.

The chain uses TRBV5-6 and TRBJ2-7, with 8 bases lining up with TRBD1. The CDR3 runs to 15 residues. V lost 0 bases and J lost 3; bases outside the gene matches: 5. Per the germline V gene, CDR1 is SGHDT and CDR2 is YYEEEE. The CDR3, as DNA: TGTGCCAGCAGCTTGGGAGGACAGGGCCACTACGAGCAGTACTTC. Amino acids: CASSLGGQGHYEQYF.

This clonotype was counted ten times or more. CDR3 nucleotide sequence: TGTGCCAGCAGCTTAGGACAGGAAGCCAAAAACATTCAGTACTTC. As protein: CASSLGQEAKNIQYF. The chain joins TRBV7-9 to TRBJ2-4; perhaps TRBD1 as D (6 bases). Germline assignment: CDR1 SEHNR and CDR2 FQNEAQ (reference sequence). Trimming stripped 1 base from V and 0 bases from J, with 7 bases between. The CDR3 runs 15 residues.

This clonotype has more than one count but fewer than ten. The junction differs from germline at one of its ends, possibly a read error. V usage is TRBV7-7 and J usage is TRBJ2-2; 9 bases are a match to TRBD2. CDR3 length: 15 amino acids. Germline V lookup: CDR1 SSHAT, CDR2 FNYEAQ (reference sequence). DNA of the CDR3: TGTGCTAGCAGTCCACTAGCGGGCCCCACCGGGGAGCTGTTTTTT. It is translated as CASSPLAGPTGELFF.

The genes are TRBV28 and TRBJ2-3, with D possibly TRBD2 on 5 matching bases. The ends were cut back, 8 bases at V and 14 bases at J, with 20 bases in the middle. Germline V gene sequence: CDR1 MDHEN, CDR2 SYDVKM. The CDR3 covers 12 residues. The CDR3, as DNA: TGTGCCAGCCGCCTACCTCATACAGCGGCGTATTTT. This codes for CASRLPHTAAYF.

Many counts were recorded for this clonotype. The CDR3 bases are TGTGCCAGCAGTCCGGACGGAAGGGGCACTGAAGCTTTCTTT. This gives the protein CASSPDGRGTEAFF. J is TRBJ1-1 and V is TRBV6-1, with D tentatively TRBD1 (5 bases). CDR1 is MNHNS and CDR2 is SASEGT in the germline V gene. Trimming removed 5 bases from V and 4 bases from J, with 14 bases in between. The CDR3 covers 14 residues.

This clonotype has a count of ten or more. This sequence joins TRBV11-2 and TRBJ2-1; D possibly corresponds to TRBD2 (7 bases). The CDR3 totals 15 residues. From germline, CDR1 is SGHAT and CDR2 FQNNGV. V lost 3 bases, J lost 7 bases, and 16 bases lay in between. The CDR3 spells CASSFEGGGRNEQFF. CDR3 nucleotide sequence: TGTGCCAGCAGCTTCGAAGGGGGGGGTAGGAATGAGCAGTTCTTC.

At least ten counts were recorded for this clonotype. The V gene is TRBV7-8, the J gene TRBJ1-6, with TRBD1 matching over 7 bases. V was clipped by 5 bases and J by 7 bases; unmatched bases: 14. The CDR3 spans 17 residues. Germline loops: CDR1 SGHVS, CDR2 FQNEAQ. The CDR3 coding sequence is TGTGCCAGCAGCCACCGGTCACAGGGGACTTACAATTCACCCCTCCACTTT. It specifies CASSHRSQGTYNSPLHF.

The chain combines TRBV29-1 with TRBJ1-4, with D possibly being TRBD1 (5 bases). Trimming stripped 6 bases from V and 8 bases from J, with 10 bases between. Germline V lookup: CDR1 SQVTM, CDR2 ANQGSEA. There are 11 residues in the CDR3. The CDR3 is CSVAGNEKLFF. Here the CDR3 DNA reads TGCAGCGTCGCAGGGAACGAAAAACTGTTTTTT.

A single count supports this clonotype. A much larger clone is a single base away; this may be a read error. The chain joins TRBV2 to TRBJ2-2, with no clear D. Germline values: CDR1 SNHLY, CDR2 FYNNEI. The V end lost 7 bases, the J end lost 2 bases, and 8 bases lay between the germline ends. CDR3 length equals 13 residues. CDR3 sequence: CASNIGNTGELFF. CDR3 DNA: TGTGCCAGCAACATCGGAAACACCGGGGAGCTGTTTTTT.

V gene TRBV19 combines with J gene TRBJ2-5; TRBD1 matches at 10 bases. This CDR3 region has 17 residues. Germline trimming cut 4 bases from V and 0 bases from J; bases unmatched to any gene: 8. Germline CDR1 and CDR2: LNHDA and SQIVND (reference sequence). Written as DNA, the CDR3 is TGTGCCAGTAGTACTCCGCCGGGACAGGGGAACCAAGAGACCCAGTACTTC. Residues: CASSTPPGQGNQETQYF.

The chain's CDR3 is CASSSEGDNQPQHF. The CDR3 bases are TGTGCCAGCAGTTCAGAGGGAGACAATCAGCCCCAGCATTTT. The rearrangement links TRBV12-3 or TRBV12-4 to TRBJ1-5, with D hard to call. Deletions cut 4 bases from V and 3 bases from J, with 10 bases between. The CDR3 length is 14 residues.

The chain joins TRBV18 to TRBJ2-5; possible D gene TRBD2, 5 bases. This CDR3 comprises 14 residues. Trimming removed 6 bases from V and 3 bases from J, with 14 bases in between. Germline CDR1 KGHSH, CDR2 LQKENI. For the CDR3, the DNA is TGTGCCAGCTCCCCAGCCAGCGGAGAAGAGACCCAGTACTTC. Residues: CASSPASGEETQYF.

As for this clonotype: A much larger clone is a single base away; this may be a read error. The CDR3 sequence is CASGVSGELEQYF. In DNA form, the CDR3 reads TGTGCCAGCGGGGTATCGGGAGAGCTCGAGCAGTACTTC. This chain joins TRBV6-4 and TRBJ2-7; TRBD2 is a possible D gene (6 bases). The germline V and J ends were trimmed by 8 bases and 6 bases, with 17 bases remaining between them. The CDR3 runs 13 residues. Germline CDR1 is MRHNA and CDR2 is SNTAGT.

The V call is TRBV5-1, the J call TRBJ2-2; weak D call: TRBD1 (5 bases). Trimming removed 4 bases from V and 1 base from J, with 17 bases in between. CDR3 size: 17 residues. CDR1 SGHRS and CDR2 YFSETQ come from the germline V gene. The CDR3 nucleotides read TGCGCCAGCAGCCTACTTGGGGCTCCTGGGAACACCGGGGAGCTGTTTTTT. It is translated as CASSLLGAPGNTGELFF.

In this sample, this clonotype turned up many times. The chain uses TRBV13 and TRBJ2-3, with D unclear. Germline CDR1 is PRHDT and CDR2 is FYEKMQ (reference sequence). V dropped 5 bases and J dropped 1 base, with 4 bases sitting between them. The CDR3 is 12 residues long. CDR3 in amino acids: CASSLRTDTQYF. The CDR3 bases are TGTGCCAGCAGCCTCCGCACAGATACGCAGTATTTT.

V and J are TRBV28 and TRBJ2-5; TRBD2 agrees at 8 bases. The CDR3 has 15 amino acids. The trim removed 7 bases at V and 2 bases at J, leaving 9 bases unmatched. CDR1 is MDHEN, CDR2 SYDVKM, per germline. The CDR3 coding sequence is TGTGCCAGCACCCGAGCGGGAGCGACGCAAGAGACCCAGTACTTC. Amino acid sequence: CASTRAGATQETQYF.

This clonotype occurred many times. The chain couples TRBV28 to TRBJ2-5; D remains ambiguous. Between the trimmed V and J ends, which lost 6 bases and 2 bases, there was a span of 7 bases. Germline CDR1 and CDR2: MDHEN and SYDVKM. The CDR3 totals 12 residues. CDR3 coding DNA: TGTGCCAGCAGGGGCGAGCAAGAGACCCAGTACTTC. Encoded protein: CASRGEQETQYF.

Comment on this clonotype: A much larger clonotype is one base distant, so this may be a read error. This chain links TRBV28 with TRBJ2-3; D is undetermined. Trimming cost V 2 bases and J 6 bases, with 6 bases left between them. CDR1 is MDHEN and CDR2 is SYDVKM in the germline V gene. The CDR3 totals 12 residues. CDR3 nucleotides: TGTGCCAGCAGTTTAATGTCCGATACGCAGTATTTT. Its protein product is CASSLMSDTQYF.

This chain uses TRBV3-1 with TRBJ2-3, with 8 bases lining up with TRBD2. There are 16 residues in the CDR3. CDR1 and CDR2 from the germline V gene are LGHDT and YNNKEL (reference sequence). J was trimmed by 0 bases and V by 4 bases; bases with no gene match: 6. The CDR3 DNA reads TGTGCCAGCAGCCTTAGTAGCGGGAAAAGCACAGATACGCAGTATTTT. It codes for CASSLSSGKSTDTQYF.

This clonotype was picked up a small number of times. At one of its ends the junction is not consistent with the germline gene, which may arise from a read error. This rearrangement joins TRBV2 to TRBJ2-7, with D unclear. Germline-derived CDR1 and CDR2 are SNHLY and FYNNEI. CDR3 size: 16 residues. The CDR3 bases are TGTGCCGGCAGTGAGGTCTGGGCAGGAGCCTCCTACGAGCAGTACTTC. It translates to CAGSEVWAGASYEQYF.

The V call is TRBV3-1, the J call TRBJ1-1; a weak D match, TRBD1 (5 bases). V was cut by 4 bases and J by 1 base, with 16 bases left in between. Germline-derived CDR1 and CDR2 are LGHDT and YNNKEL (reference sequence). The CDR3 has 16 amino acids. CDR3 loop: CASSLSPLQANTEAFF. CDR3 nucleotide sequence: TGTGCCAGCAGCCTGTCTCCTTTACAGGCGAACACTGAAGCTTTCTTT.

The table lists this clonotype with many counts. This chain uses TRBV7-2 with TRBJ1-2; no definite D call. V was pared by 6 bases and J by 4 bases, with 18 bases between. Germline CDR1 and CDR2: SGHTA and FQGNSA. The CDR3 has 15 residues. CDR3 amino acids: CASRQSRQDLYGYTF. CDR3 coding DNA: TGTGCCAGCAGACAATCGAGGCAGGACCTCTATGGCTACACCTTC.

This clonotype occurred a few times. This chain links TRBV4-1 with TRBJ2-7, with D unclear. The CDR3 is 15 residues long. V was cut by 7 bases and J by 1 base, with 17 bases left in between. CDR1 MGHRA and CDR2 YSYEKL come from the germline V gene. The CDR3 reads CASKLTLTASYEQYF. CDR3 bases: TGCGCCAGCAAATTGACGTTGACTGCATCCTACGAGCAGTACTTC.

This clonotype was detected many times. The chain recombines TRBV30 with TRBJ2-1, with a weak D call TRBD2 (6 bases). The length of the CDR3 is 14 residues. Per germline, CDR1 GTSNPN and CDR2 SVGIG (reference sequence). Trimming shortened V by 3 bases and J by 7 bases, and 16 bases separated the two germline ends. The CDR3 protein is CAWRSAGVLNEQFF. CDR3 DNA sequence: TGTGCCTGGAGATCAGCGGGCGTTTTGAATGAGCAGTTCTTC. Supplemented by reference TRBV30 and TRBJ2-1, the full variable domain reads SQTIHQWPATLVQPVGSPLSLECTVEGTSNPNLYWYRQAAGRGLQLLFYSVGIGQISSEVPQNLSASRPQDRQFILSSKKLLLSDSGFYLCAWRSAGVLNEQFFGPGTRLTVL.